This section outlines one TCR beta chain sequence together with its context. Exposed study participants had met a COVID-19 case within 2 weeks before entry. These data come from a study of blood T cell repertoires in COVID-19. Germline CDR1 reads SGDLS; CDR2 reads YYNGEE. This CDR3 comprises 16 residues. Losses at the gene ends were 0 bases for V and 4 bases for J; bases not matched to a gene: 4. As originally analysed: Amplification of reference gene primers provided the estimated nucleated cell counts. Clones were read by immunoSEQ multiplex PCR, and TCRdb kept only the in-frame ones, dropping some. From that table come the V and J calls and clone size; the DNA was used to work out D and trimming. The table lists 250,000 or so clones, 80% to 90% of them singletons, with less than 8.5% in the top ten.

The chain links TRBV9 to TRBJ2-2, with TRBD1 matching over 9 bases. Sample: PBMCs or T cells enriched from blood (not recorded which). The source of this sequence is a woman between 50 and 59 years old who had been exposed to COVID-19. The CDR3 sequence: CASSVVTGGITGELFF. The CDR3 DNA follows: TGTGCCAGCAGCGTAGTCACAGGGGGCATCACCGGGGAGCTGTTTTTT.